The clone carrying this T cell receptor (beta chain) was observed a single time. The antigen is unknown. V lost 2 bases and J lost 5, with 13 bases in between. The CDR3 has 15 residues. The germline V gene encodes CDR1 MGHRA and CDR2 YSYEKL. The sample is drawn from a study of shared clonotypes between healthy human individuals. About the study: Donors were a couple of women and a few men aged 18 to 49. Study-level points and caveats: The generation probabilities recorded for non-shared clonotypes fell below those of clonotypes shared by all four donors.

Sorted-subset replicate PCRs used 200 ng of genomic DNA. This amount corresponded to approximately 30,000 T cell genomes. Profiled with immunoSEQ multiplex PCR; TCRdb holds only in-frame clones, not every one. The table lists approximately 530,000 clones, almost 97% of them singletons, with roughly 0.06% in the top ten. The chain joins TRBV4-1 to TRBJ2-1; D unclear. This clonotype was sampled from a woman aged 25-40 years in good health. Material: naive CD4+ T cells sorted from blood. As to subset: CD45RA+ positively selected. CDR3 sequence reads: CASSQRFIADNEQFF. For the CDR3, the DNA is TGCGCCAGCAGCCAAAGGTTCATAGCAGACAATGAGCAGTTCTTC.